The 25 T cell receptor beta chains reported below all come from one sample, sequenced in a study of identical twins. From the 5' RACE reads, TCRdb called clonotypes with MiXCR, one entry per CDR3 protein. The sample yields 150,000 or so distinct CDR3 sequences, under 4.5% seen once. The sample taken for sequencing was memory T cells sorted from blood. The source of these receptors is a man aged 18 to 30 in good health.

This clonotype was observed many times. The V gene is TRBV7-9, the J gene TRBJ2-1, with D unclear. The CDR3 length is 15 residues. The V end lost 3 bases, the J end lost 7 bases, and 16 bases lay between the germline ends. Per germline, CDR1 SEHNR and CDR2 FQNEAQ (reference sequence). The CDR3, as DNA: TGTGCCAGCAGCTTGTCGCAGCCAGCACAAAATGAGCAGTTCTTC. As protein: CASSLSQPAQNEQFF.

This clonotype was counted at least ten times. V is TRBV10-3 and J is TRBJ2-3, with 7 bases lining up with TRBD2. The junction had 3 bases not matched to a gene; V was cut back by 6 bases and J by 0 bases. In germline, CDR1 is ENHRY, CDR2 SYGVKD. The CDR3 is 14 amino acids. CDR3 in DNA: TGTGCCATCAGCAGCGGGACTAGCACAGATACGCAGTATTTT. It codes for CAISSGTSTDTQYF.

This clonotype showed up many times. The rearrangement joins TRBV10-1 to TRBJ2-5, with TRBD2 as a possible D gene (5 bases). CDR1 and CDR2 (germline): WNHNN, SYGVQD (reference sequence). V shed 5 bases and J shed 5 bases, with 12 bases lying between them. This CDR3 region has 13 residues. The CDR3 DNA reads TGCGCCAGCAGTCCAAATCCGGGGGAGACCCAGTACTTC. It is translated as CASSPNPGETQYF.

This clonotype was seen many times. The genes are TRBV20-1 and TRBJ1-6; possibly TRBD1 for D (5 bases). Deletions cut 5 bases from V and 9 bases from J, with 14 bases between. The V gene's germline CDR1 is DFQATT and CDR2 SNEGSKA (reference sequence). The CDR3 sequence is 13 residues long. The CDR3 spells CSAYRDGGSPLHF. CDR3 in DNA: TGCAGTGCTTACCGGGACGGGGGTTCACCCCTCCACTTT.

This clonotype was counted at least ten times. The gene calls are TRBV25-1 and TRBJ1-5, with TRBD1 identical over 7 bases. This CDR3 has 15 residues. Per germline, CDR1 MGHDK and CDR2 SYGVNS. The ends lost 5 bases at V and 4 bases at J; junction bases unmatched: 8. DNA for the CDR3: TGTGCCAGCAGTAGTGGCATCAGGGGGAATCAGCCCCAGCATTTT. Translating it yields CASSSGIRGNQPQHF. The full variable domain, in which reference TRBV25-1 and TRBJ1-5 provide the parts outside the CDR3, is EADIYQTPRYLVIGTGKKITLECSQTMGHDKMYWYQQDPGMELHLIHYSYGVNSTEKGDLSSESTVSRIRTEHFPLTLESARPSHTSQYLCASSSGIRGNQPQHFGDGTRLSIL.

This clonotype was counted ten times or more. V gene TRBV20-1 combines with J gene TRBJ2-7; 8 bases align to TRBD2. Germline V gene lookup returns CDR1 DFQATT and CDR2 SNEGSKA (reference sequence). The CDR3 is made up of 14 amino acids. Trimming at V came to 6 bases and at J to 5 bases, leaving 12 bases not matched to a gene. CDR3: CSAAGGVLKNEQYF. The CDR3 bases are TGCAGTGCCGCCGGGGGGGTGCTTAAGAACGAGCAGTACTTC.

The chain carries TRBV2 and TRBJ2-1; 11 nucleotides agree with TRBD1. The germline V gene has CDR1 SNHLY and CDR2 FYNNEI. The CDR3 spans 17 residues. J lost 1 base, V lost 7 bases, and 9 bases had no gene match. Here the CDR3 DNA reads TGTGCCAGCACGGGACAGGGGGGCTATGTATCCTACAATGAGCAGTTCTTC. Translating gives CASTGQGGYVSYNEQFF.

This clonotype was detected ten times or more. The rearrangement uses TRBV7-2 and TRBJ2-1; 7 nucleotides align to TRBD2. The germline gives CDR1 SGHTA, CDR2 FQGNSA. V lost 4 bases, J lost 2 bases, and 11 bases stayed unmatched. CDR3 length: 17 amino acids. CDR3 region: CASSSGGSGAPYNEQFF. The CDR3 region has the DNA TGTGCCAGCAGCTCCGGGGGGAGCGGGGCCCCCTACAATGAGCAGTTCTTC.

This clonotype has at least ten counts. The chain couples TRBV11-2 to TRBJ2-5; possibly TRBD1 or TRBD2 for D (6 bases each). V was trimmed by 5 bases and J by 5 bases, leaving 15 bases between them. Germline V gene data show CDR1 as SGHAT and CDR2 as FQNNGV. This CDR3 spans 14 amino acids. CDR3 nucleotide sequence: TGTGCCAGCAGCCCCCTCCGGGGGCGGGAGACCCAGTACTTC. It yields the protein CASSPLRGRETQYF. Combining the CDR3 with reference TRBV11-2 and TRBJ2-5 gives the whole variable domain EAGVAQSPRYKIIEKRQSVAFWCNPISGHATLYWYQQILGQGPKLLIQFQNNGVVDDSQLPKDRFSAERLKGVDSTLKIQPAKLEDSAVYLCASSPLRGRETQYFGPGTRLLVL.

This chain connects TRBV27 to TRBJ2-7; 10 bases agree with TRBD1. The J call may be wrong; the DNA end is better matched by TRBJ2-1. The CDR3 consists of 15 residues. Germline loops: CDR1 MNHEY, CDR2 SMNVEV (reference sequence). The DNA of the CDR3 is TGTGCCAGCAGTTTAAGGGGACAGGGGTCCTACGAGCAGTTCTTC. Protein product: CASSLRGQGSYEQFF.

This clonotype was seen ten or more times. The chain has TRBV30 and TRBJ1-1; D may be TRBD1 (6 bases). Trimming pared 4 bases from V and 1 base from J, leaving 10 bases between. Per germline, CDR1 GTSNPN and CDR2 SVGIG (reference sequence). CDR3 size: 13 residues. CDR3 protein: CAWIRQANTEAFF. The CDR3 bases are TGTGCCTGGATCAGACAGGCGAACACTGAAGCTTTCTTT.

Many counts were recorded for this clonotype. The chain links TRBV5-6 to TRBJ2-1; the D call may be TRBD1 or TRBD2 (5 bases each). The CDR3 is 17 residues long. Germline V CDR1 and CDR2: SGHDT, YYEEEE. Trimming stripped 5 bases from V and 6 bases from J, with 24 bases between. In nucleotides, the CDR3 is TGTGCCAGCAGTTTCTCACCCGCCGGGGCAAGGGGCAATGAGCAGTTCTTC. Protein product: CASSFSPAGARGNEQFF.

This clonotype was counted ten times or more. The chain uses TRBV7-9 and TRBJ2-5; D not certain. The ends were cut back, 5 bases at V and 1 base at J, with 14 bases in the middle. The CDR3 sequence is 15 residues long. The germline gives CDR1 SEHNR, CDR2 FQNEAQ (reference sequence). The CDR3 nucleotides are TGTGCCAGCAGCCCGAAATCGAGACTCCAAGAGACCCAGTACTTC. Translating gives CASSPKSRLQETQYF.

This clonotype came up many times. The CDR3 loop is CASSYSASGANVLTF. CDR3 bases: TGTGCCAGCAGTTACTCCGCCTCTGGGGCCAACGTCCTGACTTTC. This sequence joins TRBV6-5 and TRBJ2-6; the D is unclear. Germline CDR1 is MNHEY and CDR2 is SVGAGI. The ends were cut back, 0 bases at V and 0 bases at J, with 3 bases in the middle. The CDR3 runs to 15 residues.

This clonotype has at least ten counts. The V gene is TRBV4-1, the J gene TRBJ1-2; the match to TRBD1 covers 11 bases. Germline V lookup: CDR1 MGHRA, CDR2 YSYEKL. This CDR3 has 16 amino acids. After removal of 9 bases from V and 3 bases from J, the junction contained 12 bases not matched to a gene. The CDR3 region is CASGDRGGLTHYGYTF. The DNA of the CDR3 is TGCGCCAGTGGGGACAGGGGGGGCCTAACTCACTATGGCTACACCTTC.

This clonotype was seen at least ten times. This chain links TRBV12-3 or TRBV12-4 with TRBJ2-1; D is unclear. The V and J ends lost 6 bases and 0 bases respectively, with 12 bases between them. The CDR3 is 15 residues long. DNA of the CDR3: TGTGCCAGCAGCCCTTTTCAGAGCTCCTACAATGAGCAGTTCTTC. Amino acid sequence: CASSPFQSSYNEQFF.

The sample holds many counts of this clonotype. The V gene is TRBV3-1, the J gene TRBJ2-2, with TRBD2 matching 11 bases. This CDR3 contains 16 residues. Germline assignment: CDR1 LGHDT and CDR2 YNNKEL (reference sequence). The V segment lost 4 bases and the J segment 0 bases; nucleotides outside the gene matches: 1. The CDR3 protein is CASSLTSGANTGELFF. DNA for the CDR3: TGTGCCAGCAGCCTGACTAGCGGGGCGAACACCGGGGAGCTGTTTTTT.

This clonotype was found many times. This chain uses TRBV20-1 with TRBJ2-3; possible D gene TRBD2, 5 bases. The V end lost 6 bases, the J end lost 5 bases, and 18 bases lay between the germline ends. Germline V CDR1 and CDR2: DFQATT, SNEGSKA (reference sequence). The CDR3 contains 14 residues. CDR3 residues: CSALATRYEDTQYF. The DNA of the CDR3 is TGCAGTGCCTTAGCGACACGGTATGAAGATACGCAGTATTTT.

The V gene is TRBV20-1, the J gene TRBJ2-5; 9 nucleotides line up with TRBD2. Germline V gene lookup returns CDR1 DFQATT and CDR2 SNEGSKA (reference sequence). After removal of 4 bases from V and 5 bases from J, the junction contained 11 bases not matched to a gene. The CDR3 totals 15 residues. CDR3 bases: TGCAGTGCTACAGTAGCGGGAGTAGGAAGGGAGACCCAGTACTTC. Its translation is CSATVAGVGRETQYF.

This clonotype was found many times. The genes are TRBV2 and TRBJ2-5; possible D gene TRBD1, 7 bases. The CDR3 extends over 16 amino acids. Trimming took off 6 bases at V and 5 bases at J, with 22 bases between the two ends. Per germline, CDR1 SNHLY and CDR2 FYNNEI. CDR3 DNA sequence: TGTGCCAGCAGGGAGGGACAGTTCCAGGTTGAGGAGACCCAGTACTTC. This gives the protein CASREGQFQVEETQYF.

The sample holds many counts of this clonotype. This sequence joins TRBV7-6 and TRBJ2-7; D remains unclear. The ends were cut back, 5 bases at V and 2 bases at J, with 10 bases in the middle. This CDR3 is 13 amino acids long. Germline assignment: CDR1 SGHVS and CDR2 FNYEAQ. This CDR3 is CASSLGRTYEQYV. In nucleotides, the CDR3 is TGTGCCAGCAGCCTCGGACGGACCTACGAGCAGTACGTC.

This clonotype was counted many times. The CDR3 DNA follows: TGTGCCACCAGTGACACTCGACAGAATGAAAAACTGTTTTTT. Amino acids: CATSDTRQNEKLFF. This chain links TRBV24-1 with TRBJ1-4; maybe TRBD1 (5 bases). This CDR3 contains 14 residues. The germline CDR1 and CDR2 sequences are KGHDR and SFDVKD. With 4 bases removed from V and 5 bases from J, the gap between germline ends came to 10 bases.

This clonotype came up many times. The V and J genes are TRBV7-2 and TRBJ2-2, with 11 bases fitting TRBD2. CDR3 length equals 16 residues. Germline assignment: CDR1 SGHTA and CDR2 FQGNSA. Unmatched junction bases numbered 6, after V lost 4 bases and J lost 5 bases. This CDR3 is CASSSPGLAVTGELFF. The CDR3 nucleotides are TGTGCCAGCAGCTCGCCGGGACTAGCGGTAACCGGGGAGCTGTTTTTT. Looking up the rest from reference TRBV7-2 and TRBJ2-2 gives the full variable domain: GAGVSQSPSNKVTEKGKDVELRCDPISGHTALYWYRQSLGQGLEFLIYFQGNSAPDKSGLPSDRFSAERTGGSVSTLTIQRTQQEDSAVYLCASSSPGLAVTGELFFGEGSRLTVL.

In this sample, this clonotype turned up many times. It is likely a read error, because the conserved phenylalanine at the end of the CDR3 is missing. The V call is TRBV5-1, the J call TRBJ1-2; a possible D gene is TRBD1 (6 bases). The germline CDR1 and CDR2 sequences are SGHRS and YFSETQ. Trimming shortened V by 0 bases and J by 3 bases, and 9 bases separated the two germline ends. CDR3 length: 14 amino acids. The CDR3 nucleotides are TGCGCCAGCAGCTTGGGAGGACAGCACTATGGCTACACCCTC. Residues: CASSLGGQHYGYTL.

This clonotype was observed many times. J is TRBJ2-3 and V is TRBV29-1; 7 bases agree with TRBD2. The CDR3 runs 13 residues. J gave up 2 bases and V 7 bases, and 6 bases lay outside the gene matches. From germline, CDR1 is SQVTM and CDR2 ANQGSEA. The CDR3 protein is CSAAGRYTDTQYF. The CDR3 DNA follows: TGCAGCGCAGCGGGACGTTACACAGATACGCAGTATTTT.